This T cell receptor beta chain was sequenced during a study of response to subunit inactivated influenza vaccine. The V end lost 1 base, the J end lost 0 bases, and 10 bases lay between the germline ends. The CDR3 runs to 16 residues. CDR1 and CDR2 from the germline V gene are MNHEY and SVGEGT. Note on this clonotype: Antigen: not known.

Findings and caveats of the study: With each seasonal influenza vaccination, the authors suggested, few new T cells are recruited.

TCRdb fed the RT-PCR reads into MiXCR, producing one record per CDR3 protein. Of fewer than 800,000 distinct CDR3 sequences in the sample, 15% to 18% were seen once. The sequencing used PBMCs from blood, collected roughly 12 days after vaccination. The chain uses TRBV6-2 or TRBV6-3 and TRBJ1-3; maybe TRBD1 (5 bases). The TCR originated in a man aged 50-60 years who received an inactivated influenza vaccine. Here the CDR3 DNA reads TGTGCCAGCAGTTACTGGGGACTCAACTCTGGAAACACCATATATTTT. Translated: CASSYWGLNSGNTIYF.